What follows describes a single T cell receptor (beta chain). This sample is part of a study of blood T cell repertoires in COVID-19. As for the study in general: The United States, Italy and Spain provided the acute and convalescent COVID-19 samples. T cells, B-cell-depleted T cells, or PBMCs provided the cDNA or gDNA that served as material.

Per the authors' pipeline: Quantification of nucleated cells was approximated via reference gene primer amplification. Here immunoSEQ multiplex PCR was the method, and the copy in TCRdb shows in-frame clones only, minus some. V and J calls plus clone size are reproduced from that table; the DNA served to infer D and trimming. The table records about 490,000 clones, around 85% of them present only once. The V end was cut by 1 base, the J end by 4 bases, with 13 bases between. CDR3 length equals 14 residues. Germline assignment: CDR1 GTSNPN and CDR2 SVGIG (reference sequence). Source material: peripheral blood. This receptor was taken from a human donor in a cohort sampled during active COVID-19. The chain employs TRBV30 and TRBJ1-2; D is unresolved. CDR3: CAWSAGREGYGYTF. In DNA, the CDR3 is TGTGCCTGGAGTGCCGGGAGGGAGGGCTATGGCTACACCTTC.